This TCR beta chain comes out of a study of T cells in pancreatic ductal adenocarcinoma. Broader study findings: Mean clonality was around 0.1 in tumors and about 0.069 in blood, not significantly different. Enrichment of CD45RO+ effector over naive T cells in tumors may bias clonality. Unique clonotypes were 7 to 9-fold more numerous in blood than in tumor. This surgical cohort overrepresents the minority presenting with early-stage disease.

The assay was immunoSEQ multiplex PCR, and TCRdb's table has in-frame clones only and misses some. The sample carries 85,000 to 120,000 clones, 90% to 95% recorded once. Concerning this clone itself: Antigen specificity is unknown.

Surgery without prior neoadjuvant therapy was the treatment of the selected pancreatic ductal adenocarcinoma patients. Material: PBMCs. This TCR was sampled from a human donor with pancreatic ductal adenocarcinoma.

CDR3 bases: TGTGCCAGCAGGCCCACTAGTGCATTCAATGAGCAGTTCTTC. Translating gives CASRPTSAFNEQFF. The V and J genes are TRBV2 and TRBJ2-1, with a weak D call TRBD2 (5 bases). The CDR3 totals 14 residues. Trimming cost V 6 bases and J 6 bases, with 15 bases left between them. CDR1 is SNHLY and CDR2 is FYNNEI in the germline V gene.